These 4 T cell receptor beta chains were all obtained from the same sample, sequenced in a study of neoadjuvant anti-PD-1 for oral cavity cancer. Clones were sequenced by immunoSEQ multiplex PCR, and TCRdb holds only the in-frame ones, with some missing. The sample yields around 37,000 clones, 38% seen once. Time point noted: after neoadjuvant nivolumab, at surgical resection. This specimen consisted of tumor tissue, obtained after nivolumab (anti-PD-1) treatment. The receptors here all came from a person aged 40 to 85 with oral cavity squamous cell carcinoma.

The rearrangement joins TRBV5-1 to TRBJ2-7; no firm D call. V was clipped by 0 bases and J by 2 bases, with 9 bases between them. This CDR3 comprises 14 residues. Germline values: CDR1 SGHRS, CDR2 YFSETQ. The CDR3: CASSLVPQPYEQYF. The DNA of the CDR3 is TGCGCCAGCAGCTTGGTTCCTCAGCCCTACGAGCAGTACTTC.

This clone was found a few times. The V gene is TRBV7-9, the J gene TRBJ1-1; D gene uncertain. Germline assignment: CDR1 SEHNR and CDR2 FQNEAQ (reference sequence). Trimming cost V 5 bases and J 0 bases, with 13 bases left between them. The CDR3 is 15 amino acids. The CDR3 region is CASSPAYGLNTEAFF. The CDR3 nucleotides are TGTGCCAGCAGCCCCGCCTACGGCCTGAACACTGAAGCTTTCTTT. The variable domain in full, completed from reference TRBV7-9 and TRBJ1-1, reads DTGVSQNPRHKITKRGQNVTFRCDPISEHNRLYWYRQTLGQGPEFLTYFQNEAQLEKSRLLSDRFSAERPKGSFSTLEIQRTEQGDSAMYLCASSPAYGLNTEAFFGQGTRLTVV.

The CDR3 sequence: CASREGEPFYGYTF. In DNA form, the CDR3 reads TGTGCCTCCCGAGAGGGGGAGCCGTTCTATGGCTACACCTTC. The chain is built from TRBV10-3 and TRBJ1-2, with a weak D call TRBD1 (6 bases). CDR1 is ENHRY, CDR2 SYGVKD, per germline. V shed 11 bases and J shed 4 bases, with 20 bases lying between them. The CDR3 is made up of 14 amino acids.

In this sample, this clone turned up once. This chain connects TRBV27 to TRBJ2-5, with D possibly TRBD2 on 6 matching bases. CDR1 is MNHEY and CDR2 is SMNVEV in the germline V gene (reference sequence). V lost 9 bases, J lost 1 base, and 12 bases lay in between. This CDR3 has 13 residues. For the CDR3, the DNA is TGTGCCAGTAGCGGTTGGGGCCAAGAGACCCAGTACTTC. Residues: CASSGWGQETQYF.